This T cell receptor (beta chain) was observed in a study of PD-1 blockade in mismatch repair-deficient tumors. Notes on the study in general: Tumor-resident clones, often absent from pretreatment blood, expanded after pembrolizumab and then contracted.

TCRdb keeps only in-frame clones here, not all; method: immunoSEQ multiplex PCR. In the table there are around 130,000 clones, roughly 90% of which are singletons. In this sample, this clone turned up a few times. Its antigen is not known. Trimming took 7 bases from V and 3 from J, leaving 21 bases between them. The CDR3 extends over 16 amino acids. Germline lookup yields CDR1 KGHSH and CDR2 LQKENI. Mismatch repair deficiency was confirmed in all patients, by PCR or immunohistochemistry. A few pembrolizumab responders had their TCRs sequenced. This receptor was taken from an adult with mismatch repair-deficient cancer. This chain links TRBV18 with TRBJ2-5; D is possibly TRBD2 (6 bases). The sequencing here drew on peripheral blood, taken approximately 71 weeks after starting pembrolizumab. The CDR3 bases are TGTGCCAGCTTGGGCCGGACTGCGGGAAATAAAGAGACCCAGTACTTC. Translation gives CASLGRTAGNKETQYF.